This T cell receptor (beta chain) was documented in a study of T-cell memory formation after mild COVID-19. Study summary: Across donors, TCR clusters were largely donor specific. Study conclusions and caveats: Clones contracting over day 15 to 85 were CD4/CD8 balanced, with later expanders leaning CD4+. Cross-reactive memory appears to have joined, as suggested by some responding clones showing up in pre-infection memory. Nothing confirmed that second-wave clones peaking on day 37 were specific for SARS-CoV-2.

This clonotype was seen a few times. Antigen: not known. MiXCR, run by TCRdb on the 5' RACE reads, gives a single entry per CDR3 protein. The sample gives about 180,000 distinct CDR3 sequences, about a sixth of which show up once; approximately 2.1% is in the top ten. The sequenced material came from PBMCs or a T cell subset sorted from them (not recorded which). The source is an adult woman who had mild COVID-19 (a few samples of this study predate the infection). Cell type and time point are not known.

The DNA of the CDR3 is TGTGCCGTAGGTGGGTTAGATACGCAGTATTTT. Protein sequence: CAVGGLDTQYF. The gene calls are TRBV10-3 and TRBJ2-3; D unresolved. Germline V lookup: CDR1 ENHRY, CDR2 SYGVKD. Trimming removed 11 bases from V and 5 bases from J, with 11 bases in between. CDR3 size: 11 residues.